This passage covers 31 T cell receptor beta chains from one sample sequenced in a study of T cells of healthy individuals. A single record per CDR3 protein comes from TCRdb applying MiXCR to the 5' RACE reads. The sample consists of about 41,000 distinct CDR3 sequences, 4% to 5.5% of them appearing once. These receptors were obtained from a human donor in good health.

This chain joins TRBV6-5 and TRBJ2-1; no clear D gene. The germline V and J ends were trimmed by 6 bases and 0 bases, with 12 bases remaining between them. The CDR3 is made up of 15 amino acids. Looked up from germline, CDR1 is MNHEY and CDR2 is SVGAGI. The CDR3 sequence: CASSPQPGSYNEQFF. The CDR3 DNA reads as TGTGCCAGCAGCCCCCAGCCCGGCTCCTACAATGAGCAGTTCTTC.

This clonotype was seen ten or more times. This chain joins TRBV23-1 and TRBJ2-2; D gene uncertain. TRBV23-1 has ORF status, its function being uncertain. The germline V and J ends were trimmed by 6 bases and 6 bases, with 17 bases remaining between them. The CDR3 length is 15 residues. CDR3 nucleotides: TGCGCCAGCAGCCCGACATTCAGCAAGTCCGGGGAGCTGTTTTTT. It is translated as CASSPTFSKSGELFF.

This clonotype has at least ten counts. The V gene is TRBV23-1, the J gene TRBJ2-3, with D maybe TRBD2 (5 bases). TRBV23-1 is an open reading frame whose function is uncertain. V lost 4 bases and J lost 10, with 15 bases in between. The CDR3 has 13 amino acids. CDR3 sequence reads: CASSRQLRRAQYF. The CDR3 coding sequence is TGCGCCAGCAGTCGCCAACTCCGGCGGGCGCAGTATTTT.

Many counts were recorded for this clonotype. The CDR3 spells CASSQGGTNIQYF. Written as DNA, the CDR3 is TGTGCCAGCAGCCAAGGAGGTACAAACATTCAGTACTTC. J is TRBJ2-4 and V is TRBV3-1; D is undetermined. Germline V lookup: CDR1 LGHDT, CDR2 YNNKEL (reference sequence). Trimming took off 1 base at V and 6 bases at J, with 7 bases between the two ends. This CDR3 is built from 13 residues.

Many counts were recorded for this clonotype. The V gene is TRBV25-1, the J gene TRBJ2-3; no definite D call. CDR1 and CDR2 (germline): MGHDK, SYGVNS. With 6 bases removed from V and 6 bases from J, the gap between germline ends came to 7 bases. This CDR3 is 11 amino acids long. CDR3 sequence: CASSSPDTQYF. The DNA for the CDR3 is TGTGCCAGCAGCTCCCCCGATACGCAGTATTTT.

This clonotype was detected ten times or more. The rearrangement joins TRBV29-1 to TRBJ1-5; D not resolved. V was clipped by 7 bases and J by 11 bases, with 15 bases between them. This CDR3 has 11 residues. Germline V CDR1 and CDR2: SQVTM, ANQGSEA. The CDR3 reads CSGTEGKTQHF. Here the CDR3 DNA reads TGCAGCGGGACTGAGGGTAAGACCCAGCATTTT.

This clonotype was picked up many times. CDR3: CASSARLAGGPADTQYF. CDR3 in DNA: TGTGCCAGCAGCGCCCGACTAGCGGGGGGGCCAGCAGATACGCAGTATTTT. The J gene is TRBJ2-3, the V gene TRBV7-9; TRBD2 matches 14 bases. V was clipped by 5 bases and J by 4 bases; unmatched bases: 8. This CDR3 is 17 amino acids long. The germline CDR1 and CDR2 sequences are SEHNR and FQNEAQ (reference sequence).

This clonotype has a count of ten or more. The chain combines TRBV6-1 with TRBJ2-3, with a weak D call TRBD1 (5 bases). The CDR3 extends over 13 amino acids. Germline V gene data show CDR1 as MNHNS and CDR2 as SASEGT. Trimming removed 3 bases at V and 6 bases at J, with 10 bases between. The DNA for the CDR3 is TGTGCCAGCAGTGATGCAGGACACGATACGCAGTATTTT. It translates to CASSDAGHDTQYF.

This clonotype appeared many times. This rearrangement joins TRBV5-1 to TRBJ2-4; TRBD2 might be the D (5 bases). This CDR3 is built from 14 residues. The ends were cut back, 2 bases at V and 8 bases at J, with 14 bases in the middle. Germline CDR1 reads SGHRS; CDR2 reads YFSETQ. The CDR3 loop is CASSLGGDGDIQYF. The CDR3 DNA follows: TGCGCCAGCAGCTTAGGTGGCGACGGGGACATTCAGTACTTC.

This chain connects TRBV6-2 or TRBV6-3 to TRBJ1-2; TRBD1 is a possible D gene (5 bases). Germline lookup yields CDR1 MNHEY and CDR2 SVGEGT. Trimming left V 2 bases short and J 2 bases short, with 12 bases between. The CDR3 extends over 15 amino acids. CDR3 loop: CASSYVSGKNYGYTF. The CDR3 DNA reads TGTGCCAGCAGTTACGTCTCAGGGAAAAACTATGGCTACACCTTC.

This clonotype was recorded many times. The chain uses TRBV11-3 and TRBJ2-1, with D hard to call. In germline, CDR1 is SGHNT, CDR2 YENEEA. V lost 3 bases and J 2 bases, leaving 11 bases between the germline ends. The CDR3 runs to 15 residues. The CDR3 protein is CASSFAATAYNEQFF. The CDR3 region has the DNA TGTGCCAGCAGCTTCGCAGCAACCGCCTACAATGAGCAGTTCTTC.

This clonotype was counted at least ten times. The chain carries TRBV7-8 and TRBJ2-7; 8 bases match TRBD2. CDR1 and CDR2 from the germline V gene are SGHVS and FQNEAQ. This CDR3 has 14 amino acids. Germline trimming cut 5 bases from V and 4 bases from J; bases unmatched to any gene: 7. The CDR3 DNA reads as TGTGCCAGCAGCACGCGGGGGGCCGGTTACGAGCAGTACTTC. Amino acid sequence: CASSTRGAGYEQYF. The full variable domain, in which reference TRBV7-8 and TRBJ2-7 provide the parts outside the CDR3, is GAGVSQSPRYKVAKRGQDVALRCDPISGHVSLFWYQQALGQGPEFLTYFQNEAQLDKSGLPSDRFFAERPEGSVSTLKIQRTQQEDSAVYLCASSTRGAGYEQYFGPGTRLTVT.

The sample holds many counts of this clonotype. The rearrangement joins TRBV7-9 to TRBJ2-7; 12 bases align to TRBD2. The ends lost 5 bases at V and 2 bases at J; junction bases unmatched: 7. The CDR3 totals 16 residues. Looked up from germline, CDR1 is SEHNR and CDR2 is FQNEAQ (reference sequence). Here the CDR3 reads CASSLGTSGSTYEQYF. The CDR3 bases are TGTGCCAGCAGCCTAGGGACTAGCGGGTCAACCTACGAGCAGTACTTC. Based on the CDR3 plus reference TRBV7-9 and TRBJ2-7, the full variable domain is DTGVSQNPRHKITKRGQNVTFRCDPISEHNRLYWYRQTLGQGPEFLTYFQNEAQLEKSRLLSDRFSAERPKGSFSTLEIQRTEQGDSAMYLCASSLGTSGSTYEQYFGPGTRLTVT.

This clonotype was counted a few times. The CDR3 spells CSARDEGTEAFF. CDR3 sequence (DNA): TGCAGTGCTAGAGATGAAGGGACTGAAGCTTTCTTT. The rearrangement joins TRBV20-1 to TRBJ1-1; D uncertain. The CDR3 length is 12 residues. V lost 0 bases to trimming and J lost 5 bases, with 7 bases between them. The germline V gene has CDR1 DFQATT and CDR2 SNEGSKA (reference sequence).

This clonotype was seen a handful of times. V and J are TRBV11-2 and TRBJ2-3, with D uncertain. With 3 bases removed from V and 4 bases from J, the gap between germline ends came to 11 bases. The CDR3 has 14 residues. Germline V CDR1 and CDR2: SGHAT, FQNNGV. The CDR3 protein is CASSFNVGADTQYF. CDR3 nucleotide sequence: TGTGCCAGCAGCTTTAACGTGGGCGCAGATACGCAGTATTTT.

The rearrangement uses TRBV6-5 and TRBJ1-2, with a possible D match to TRBD1 (5 bases). V was pared by 2 bases and J by 3 bases, with 13 bases between. This CDR3 has 15 amino acids. CDR1 is MNHEY and CDR2 is SVGAGI in the germline V gene. CDR3 region: CASSYRAGSHYGYTF. The CDR3 DNA follows: TGTGCCAGCAGTTACCGCGCAGGGTCACACTATGGCTACACCTTC.

This clonotype was recorded at least ten times. This chain joins TRBV6-1 and TRBJ2-5; D gene ambiguous. In germline, CDR1 is MNHNS, CDR2 SASEGT. The CDR3 runs to 14 residues. Deletions cut 1 base from V and 5 bases from J, with 11 bases between. The DNA for the CDR3 is TGTGCCAGCAGTGAAGGATTACCACCTGAGACCCAGTACTTC. Its translation is CASSEGLPPETQYF.

V usage is TRBV14 and J usage is TRBJ1-1; no definite D call. The CDR3 loop spans 13 amino acids. In germline, CDR1 is SGHDN, CDR2 FVKESK. V was clipped by 0 bases and J by 3 bases, with 5 bases between them. The CDR3 DNA follows: TGTGCCAGCAGCCAAGAGGAGCACACTGAAGCTTTCTTT. As protein: CASSQEEHTEAFF.

This clonotype was recorded a few times. The chain carries TRBV28 and TRBJ1-2, with D uncertain. Trimming left V 7 bases short and J 2 bases short, with 8 bases between. The CDR3 is 12 residues long. CDR1 is MDHEN and CDR2 is SYDVKM in the germline V gene. CDR3 nucleotides: TGTGCCAGCACCCCCAGCAACTATGGCTACACCTTC. The encoded protein is CASTPSNYGYTF.

This clonotype was recorded only once. The chain links TRBV11-3 to TRBJ2-1, with 11 bases that match TRBD2. This CDR3 spans 20 amino acids. From germline, CDR1 is SGHNT and CDR2 YENEEA. J was trimmed by 0 bases and V by 3 bases; bases with no gene match: 13. The CDR3 coding sequence is TGTGCCAGCAGCTTCCTCCGGGGTAGCGGGGGGGGAAGCTCCTACAATGAGCAGTTCTTC. Protein: CASSFLRGSGGGSSYNEQFF.

This clonotype was seen many times. The rearrangement uses TRBV29-1 and TRBJ2-7; possible D gene TRBD2, 5 bases. The CDR3 has 12 amino acids. The V end was cut by 7 bases, the J end by 7 bases, with 17 bases between. Germline lookup yields CDR1 SQVTM and CDR2 ANQGSEA. In nucleotides, the CDR3 is TGCAGCGCATTCGCCGGGAACGGGGAGCAGTACTTC. It translates to CSAFAGNGEQYF.

This clonotype came up many times. The chain couples TRBV6-2 or TRBV6-3 to TRBJ2-2; D gene ambiguous. Trimming left V 2 bases short and J 1 base short, with 5 bases between. The CDR3 has 14 residues. Germline V gives CDR1 MNHEY, CDR2 SVGEGT. The CDR3 loop reads CASSYQQNTGELFF. The CDR3 bases are TGTGCCAGCAGTTACCAACAGAACACCGGGGAGCTGTTTTTT.

This clonotype was seen repeatedly, ten times or more. The V and J genes are TRBV12-3 or TRBV12-4 and TRBJ2-3; 10 bases agree with TRBD2. There are 15 residues in the CDR3. V trimming: 6 bases; J trimming: 1 base; junction bases outside the gene matches: 4. The CDR3 sequence: CASSLAGVGTDTQYF. As DNA, the CDR3 is TGTGCCAGCAGCCTAGCGGGAGTGGGCACAGATACGCAGTATTTT.

This clonotype was counted ten times or more. The chain joins TRBV29-1 to TRBJ1-4; D is unclear. The CDR3 has 12 amino acids. The V gene's germline CDR1 is SQVTM and CDR2 ANQGSEA. The ends were cut back, 5 bases at V and 0 bases at J, with 4 bases in the middle. The CDR3 region is CSVFATNEKLFF. CDR3 sequence (DNA): TGCAGCGTTTTTGCAACTAATGAAAAACTGTTTTTT.

This clonotype was recorded many times. This chain links TRBV9 with TRBJ1-1, with D perhaps matching TRBD1 (5 bases). The CDR3 has 18 residues. The V end was cut by 0 bases, the J end by 0 bases, with 18 bases between. Germline CDR1 and CDR2: SGDLS and YYNGEE. The CDR3 region has the DNA TGTGCCAGCAGCGTAGGTGTAGGGACCGAAGACATGAACACTGAAGCTTTCTTT. As protein: CASSVGVGTEDMNTEAFF.

The rearrangement joins TRBV15 to TRBJ1-1; possible D gene TRBD1, 5 bases. This CDR3 spans 12 amino acids. The germline V and J ends were trimmed by 4 bases and 3 bases, with 6 bases remaining between them. Germline V CDR1 and CDR2: LNHNV, YYDKDF (reference sequence). In nucleotides, the CDR3 is TGTGCCACCAGCACAGGGTACACTGAAGCTTTCTTT. This encodes CATSTGYTEAFF. Full variable domain (missing parts from reference TRBV15 and TRBJ1-1): DAMVIQNPRYQVTQFGKPVTLSCSQTLNHNVMYWYQQKSSQAPKLLFHYYDKDFNNEADTPDNFQSRRPNTSFCFLDIRSPGLGDTAMYLCATSTGYTEAFFGQGTRLTVV.

This clonotype was counted between two and nine times. This chain uses TRBV7-9 with TRBJ1-1; D ambiguous. Germline CDR1 is SEHNR and CDR2 is FQNEAQ (reference sequence). This CDR3 has 14 residues. V was pared by 1 base and J by 2 bases, with 8 bases between. Here the CDR3 reads CASSLESVNTEAFF. As DNA, the CDR3 is TGTGCCAGCAGCTTAGAGAGTGTTAACACTGAAGCTTTCTTT.

The table lists this clonotype with many counts. This rearrangement joins TRBV7-9 to TRBJ2-7, with 8 positions matching TRBD1. The germline CDR1 and CDR2 sequences are SEHNR and FQNEAQ (reference sequence). The junction had 12 bases not matched to a gene; V was cut back by 6 bases and J by 2 bases. The CDR3 length is 16 residues. CDR3 sequence reads: CASRPFPQGAPYEQYF. The DNA for the CDR3 is TGTGCCAGCAGACCCTTCCCGCAGGGGGCGCCCTACGAGCAGTACTTC.

In its sample, this clonotype was seen many times. This chain joins TRBV27 and TRBJ2-1, with D unclear. This CDR3 has 15 amino acids. Germline V gene lookup returns CDR1 MNHEY and CDR2 SMNVEV (reference sequence). V lost 2 bases to trimming and J lost 9 bases, with 17 bases between them. The CDR3 here is CASSLVFTQWSEQFF. Here the CDR3 DNA reads TGTGCCAGCAGTTTAGTCTTCACCCAATGGAGTGAGCAGTTCTTC.

In its sample, this clonotype was seen many times. The V call is TRBV5-1, the J call TRBJ2-5; TRBD2 aligns across 8 bases. Germline V gives CDR1 SGHRS, CDR2 YFSETQ. There are 17 residues in the CDR3. J lost 4 bases, V lost 4 bases, and 15 bases had no gene match. As DNA, the CDR3 is TGCGCCAGCAGCCCAGGACGGGCGGGAGGCGGAGGAGAGACCCAGTACTTC. Its translation is CASSPGRAGGGGETQYF.

CDR3 amino acids: CASSLRLAVGETQYF. CDR3 DNA sequence: TGTGCCAGCAGTTTGCGACTAGCGGTAGGAGAGACCCAGTACTTC. The gene calls are TRBV27 and TRBJ2-5; TRBD2 matches 9 bases. This CDR3 region has 15 residues. Germline assignment: CDR1 MNHEY and CDR2 SMNVEV (reference sequence). The ends lost 3 bases at V and 4 bases at J; junction bases unmatched: 6.